This T cell receptor beta chain was documented in a study of blood T cell repertoires in COVID-19. Profiled with immunoSEQ multiplex PCR; TCRdb holds only in-frame clones, not every one. The table shows over 90,000 clones, with around 83% occurring only once. CDR3 length equals 14 residues. V dropped 4 bases and J dropped 7; count of bases not matched to a gene: 6. The V gene's germline CDR1 is SGHAT and CDR2 FQDESV (reference sequence). The chain couples TRBV11-1 to TRBJ2-1; 8 positions agree with TRBD1. Material: peripheral blood. The origin of this receptor is a woman aged 55-69 years in a cohort sampled during active or convalescent COVID-19. DNA for the CDR3: TGTGCCAGCAGCTCCACCTACAGGGGGAATGAGCAGTTCTTC. Its protein product is CASSSTYRGNEQFF.